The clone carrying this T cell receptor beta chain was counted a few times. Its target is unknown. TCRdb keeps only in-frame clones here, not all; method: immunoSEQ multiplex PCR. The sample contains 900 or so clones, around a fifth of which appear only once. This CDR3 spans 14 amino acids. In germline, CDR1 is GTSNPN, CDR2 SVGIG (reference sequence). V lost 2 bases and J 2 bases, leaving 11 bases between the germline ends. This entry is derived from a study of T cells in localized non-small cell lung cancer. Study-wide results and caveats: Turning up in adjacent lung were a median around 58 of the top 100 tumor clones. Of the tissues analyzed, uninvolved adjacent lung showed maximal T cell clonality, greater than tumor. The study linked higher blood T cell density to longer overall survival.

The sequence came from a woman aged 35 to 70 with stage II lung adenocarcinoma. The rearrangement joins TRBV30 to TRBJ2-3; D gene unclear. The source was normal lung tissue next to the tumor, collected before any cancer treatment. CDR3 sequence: CAWSSLTVTDTQYF. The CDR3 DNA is TGTGCCTGGAGTTCGCTCACTGTCACAGATACGCAGTATTTT.